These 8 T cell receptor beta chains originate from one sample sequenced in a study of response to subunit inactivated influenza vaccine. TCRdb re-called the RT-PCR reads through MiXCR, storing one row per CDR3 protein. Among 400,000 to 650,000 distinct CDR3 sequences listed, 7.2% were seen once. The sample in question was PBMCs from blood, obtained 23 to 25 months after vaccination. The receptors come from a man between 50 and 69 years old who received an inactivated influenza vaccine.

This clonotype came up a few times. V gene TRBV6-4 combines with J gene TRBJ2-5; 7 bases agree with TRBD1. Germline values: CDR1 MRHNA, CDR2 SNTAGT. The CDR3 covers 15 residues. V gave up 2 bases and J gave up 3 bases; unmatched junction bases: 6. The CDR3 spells CASSDLTQGEETQYF. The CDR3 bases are TGTGCCAGCAGTGACCTGACCCAGGGGGAAGAGACCCAGTACTTC.

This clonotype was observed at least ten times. The CDR3 sequence: CASRSPGGERDTQYF. The CDR3 coding sequence is TGTGCCAGCAGATCCCCAGGGGGCGAGCGGGATACGCAGTATTTT. This rearrangement joins TRBV6-1 to TRBJ2-3, with 8 nucleotides matching TRBD1. This CDR3 region has 15 residues. In germline, CDR1 is MNHNS, CDR2 SASEGT. Trimming at V came to 6 bases and at J to 6 bases, leaving 11 bases not matched to a gene.

DNA of the CDR3: TGTGCCAGCAGCTTAGACTGGCGGGGGGTCTACAATGAGCAGTTCTTC. Its protein product is CASSLDWRGVYNEQFF. The chain links TRBV11-2 to TRBJ2-1, with 8 bases identical to TRBD2. Per the germline V gene, CDR1 is SGHAT and CDR2 is FQNNGV. V was pared by 0 bases and J by 3 bases, with 4 bases of the junction left unmatched. The CDR3 has 16 amino acids.

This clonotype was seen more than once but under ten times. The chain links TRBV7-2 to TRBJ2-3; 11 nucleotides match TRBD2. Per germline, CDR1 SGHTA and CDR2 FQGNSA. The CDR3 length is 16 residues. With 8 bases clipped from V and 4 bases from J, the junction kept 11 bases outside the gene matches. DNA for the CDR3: TGTGCCAGCGGATTTGGACTAGCGGGTTTAGCAGATACGCAGTATTTT. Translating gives CASGFGLAGLADTQYF.

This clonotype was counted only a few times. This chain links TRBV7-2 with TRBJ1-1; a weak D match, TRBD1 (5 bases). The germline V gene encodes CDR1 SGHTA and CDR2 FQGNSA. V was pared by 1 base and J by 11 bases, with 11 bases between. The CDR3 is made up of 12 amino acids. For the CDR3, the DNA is TGTGCCAGCAGCTTAGACTGGGGCATTGCTTTCTTT. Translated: CASSLDWGIAFF. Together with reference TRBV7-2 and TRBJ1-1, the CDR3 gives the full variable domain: GAGVSQSPSNKVTEKGKDVELRCDPISGHTALYWYRQSLGQGLEFLIYFQGNSAPDKSGLPSDRFSAERTGGSVSTLTIQRTQQEDSAVYLCASSLDWGIAFFGQGTRLTVV.

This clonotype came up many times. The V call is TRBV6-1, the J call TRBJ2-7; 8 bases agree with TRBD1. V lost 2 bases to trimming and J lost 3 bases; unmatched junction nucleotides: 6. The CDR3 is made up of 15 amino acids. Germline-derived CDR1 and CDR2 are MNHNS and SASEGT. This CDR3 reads CASSERTGSFYEQYF. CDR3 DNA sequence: TGTGCCAGCAGTGAACGGACAGGGAGTTTCTACGAGCAGTACTTC.

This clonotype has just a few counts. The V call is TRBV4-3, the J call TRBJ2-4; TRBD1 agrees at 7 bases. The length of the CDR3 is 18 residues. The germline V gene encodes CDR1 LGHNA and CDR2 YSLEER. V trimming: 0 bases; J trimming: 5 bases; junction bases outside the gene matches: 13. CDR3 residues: CASSQDIPTWTGENIQYF. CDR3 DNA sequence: TGCGCCAGCAGCCAAGATATCCCTACTTGGACAGGAGAAAACATTCAGTACTTC.

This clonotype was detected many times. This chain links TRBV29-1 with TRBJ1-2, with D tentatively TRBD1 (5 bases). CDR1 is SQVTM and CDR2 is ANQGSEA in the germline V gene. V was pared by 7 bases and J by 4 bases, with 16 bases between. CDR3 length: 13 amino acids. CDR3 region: CSAPGQGIYGYTF. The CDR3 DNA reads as TGCAGCGCCCCTGGCCAGGGCATCTATGGCTACACCTTC.